Presented here are 25 T cell receptor beta chains from one specimen sequenced in a study of beta chain features in type 1 diabetes. The entirety of the isolated RNA underwent reverse transcription, so expressed TCRB transcripts were sequenced. Sequencing was performed with immunoSEQ multiplex PCR; in TCRdb, only in-frame clones are kept and a portion is missing. Of a few hundred thousand clones in the sample, about 14% were seen once. Input material: naive CD4+ T cells from blood. The receptors were gathered from a man under 40 in good health.

The genes are TRBV9 and TRBJ2-7; 9 nucleotides match TRBD2. Germline loops: CDR1 SGDLS, CDR2 YYNGEE. CDR3 size: 13 residues. V shed 2 bases and J 11 bases; nucleotides not matched to a gene: 8. CDR3 protein: CASSVNERGAKYF. In DNA form, the CDR3 reads TGTGCCAGCAGCGTTAACGAGCGGGGGGCCAAGTACTTC.

This clone has at least ten counts. J is TRBJ2-1 and V is TRBV5-5; 7 bases map to TRBD2. Per germline, CDR1 SGHKS and CDR2 YYEKEE (reference sequence). After removal of 5 bases from V and 3 bases from J, the junction contained 11 bases not matched to a gene. CDR3 size: 16 residues. For the CDR3, the DNA is TGTGCCAGCAGTTCACCGCTAGCGGACCGCTACAATGAGCAGTTCTTC. This sequence encodes CASSSPLADRYNEQFF.

This chain connects TRBV7-9 to TRBJ2-5, with 7 bases lining up with TRBD1. This CDR3 spans 16 amino acids. Germline loops: CDR1 SEHNR, CDR2 FQNEAQ (reference sequence). Trimming cost V 5 bases and J 5 bases; bases outside gene matches: 14. The CDR3 reads CASSARQGSIRETQYF. CDR3 nucleotide sequence: TGTGCCAGCAGCGCCCGACAGGGTTCTATCCGGGAGACCCAGTACTTC.

This clone was picked up a small number of times. This sequence joins TRBV4-3 and TRBJ2-7; possible D gene TRBD1, 6 bases. Trimming left V 1 base short and J 4 bases short, with 11 bases between. The CDR3 is 14 residues long. Germline V gene sequence: CDR1 LGHNA, CDR2 YSLEER. The CDR3 loop reads CASSQGRGEYEQYF. CDR3 DNA: TGCGCCAGCAGCCAAGGCAGGGGCGAATACGAGCAGTACTTC.

This clone was seen more than once but under ten times. The identical CDR3 is also encoded by other nucleotide sequences in the sample. The gene calls are TRBV9 and TRBJ2-3, with D perhaps assigned TRBD1 or TRBD2 (5 bases each). The CDR3 runs to 14 residues. Germline V gives CDR1 SGDLS, CDR2 YYNGEE. Trimming removed 0 bases from V and 3 bases from J, with 8 bases in between. CDR3 nucleotides: TGTGCCAGCAGCGTAGTTGGGGGTACAGATACGCAGTATTTT. It yields the protein CASSVVGGTDTQYF.

The chain carries TRBV7-2 and TRBJ2-7; TRBD2 might be the D (5 bases). CDR3 length: 14 amino acids. Germline values: CDR1 SGHTA, CDR2 FQGNSA. Trimming left V 1 base short and J 0 bases short, with 7 bases between. CDR3 amino acids: CASSLVRDSYEQYF. DNA for the CDR3: TGTGCCAGCAGCTTAGTACGGGACTCCTACGAGCAGTACTTC.

V gene TRBV19 combines with J gene TRBJ2-1; 8 bases are shared with TRBD1. Trimming cost V 9 bases and J 0 bases; bases outside gene matches: 10. Per the germline V gene, CDR1 is LNHDA and CDR2 is SQIVND (reference sequence). The CDR3 is 16 amino acids. The CDR3 region is CASKTQGASSYNEQFF. CDR3 bases: TGTGCCAGCAAAACCCAGGGGGCCAGCTCCTACAATGAGCAGTTCTTC.

This clone was seen a few times. This rearrangement joins TRBV29-1 to TRBJ2-2; D possibly corresponds to TRBD1 (6 bases). Germline V lookup: CDR1 SQVTM, CDR2 ANQGSEA. The CDR3 is 13 residues long. Trimming took 6 bases from V and 5 from J, leaving 13 bases between them. The chain's CDR3 is CSVGHQGTGELFF. CDR3 sequence (DNA): TGCAGCGTAGGACACCAGGGGACCGGGGAGCTGTTTTTT.

The chain has TRBV7-8 and TRBJ2-5; possibly TRBD2 for D (5 bases). Per the germline V gene, CDR1 is SGHVS and CDR2 is FQNEAQ. Trimming pared 4 bases from V and 1 base from J, leaving 10 bases between. The CDR3 extends over 14 amino acids. The CDR3 is CASSSTAGQETQYF. CDR3 coding DNA: TGTGCCAGCAGCTCGACGGCGGGCCAAGAGACCCAGTACTTC.

This clone showed up just a few times. V and J are TRBV30 and TRBJ2-1, with TRBD1 matching over 7 bases. Germline loops: CDR1 GTSNPN, CDR2 SVGIG (reference sequence). The CDR3 contains 14 residues. Trimming cost V 4 bases and J 6 bases; bases outside gene matches: 9. CDR3 DNA sequence: TGTGCCTGGACTGTACAGGGGTCAGGCAATGAGCAGTTCTTC. It translates to CAWTVQGSGNEQFF.

This clone has only a few counts. This sequence joins TRBV5-1 and TRBJ2-5; D not certain. Germline CDR1 is SGHRS and CDR2 is YFSETQ. CDR3 size: 14 residues. Trimming pared 0 bases from V and 3 bases from J, leaving 9 bases between. As DNA, the CDR3 is TGCGCCAGCAGCTTGGGACTGCCGGAAGAGACCCAGTACTTC. Encoded protein: CASSLGLPEETQYF. Full variable domain (outside the CDR3, taken from reference TRBV5-1 and TRBJ2-5): KAGVTQTPRYLIKTRGQQVTLSCSPISGHRSVSWYQQTPGQGLQFLFEYFSETQRNKGNFPGRFSGRQFSNSRSEMNVSTLELGDSALYLCASSLGLPEETQYFGPGTRLLVL.

The DNA for the CDR3 is TGTGCCAGCAGCCCCCAGGTGGGAGCCAGATTGACGAGCTCCTACAATGAGCAGTTCTTC. Translating it yields CASSPQVGARLTSSYNEQFF. This chain uses TRBV28 with TRBJ2-1, with a possible D match to TRBD2 (5 bases). CDR3 length equals 20 residues. Trimming removed 6 bases from V and 0 bases from J, with 27 bases in between. The germline V gene has CDR1 MDHEN and CDR2 SYDVKM.

J is TRBJ1-2 and V is TRBV18; 8 bases align to TRBD1. CDR3 length: 17 amino acids. The germline V gene encodes CDR1 KGHSH and CDR2 LQKENI. V dropped 1 base and J dropped 1; count of bases not matched to a gene: 8. The CDR3 loop reads CASSPLVGQGINYGYTF. In DNA, the CDR3 is TGTGCCAGCTCACCACTGGTCGGACAGGGCATTAACTATGGCTACACCTTC.

This clone has only a few counts. The chain uses TRBV4-1 and TRBJ2-5; a weak D match, TRBD2 (5 bases). V shed 0 bases and J shed 6 bases, with 8 bases lying between them. The germline CDR1 and CDR2 sequences are MGHRA and YSYEKL. The CDR3 loop spans 13 amino acids. CDR3 sequence reads: CASSQEGVKTQYF. The CDR3 DNA reads as TGCGCCAGCAGCCAAGAGGGAGTGAAGACCCAGTACTTC.

The gene calls are TRBV5-1 and TRBJ2-5; 8 nucleotides match TRBD2. V was pared by 2 bases and J by 2 bases, with 5 bases of the junction left unmatched. This CDR3 contains 15 residues. Germline V gene lookup returns CDR1 SGHRS and CDR2 YFSETQ. CDR3 amino acids: CASSLLSGKQETQYF. CDR3 in DNA: TGCGCCAGCAGCTTACTTAGCGGGAAACAAGAGACCCAGTACTTC. The full variable domain, rest sourced from reference TRBV5-1 and TRBJ2-5, is KAGVTQTPRYLIKTRGQQVTLSCSPISGHRSVSWYQQTPGQGLQFLFEYFSETQRNKGNFPGRFSGRQFSNSRSEMNVSTLELGDSALYLCASSLLSGKQETQYFGPGTRLLVL.

The V and J genes are TRBV5-4 and TRBJ2-2; D is undetermined. V gave up 0 bases and J gave up 4 bases, with 10 bases separating them. Germline lookup yields CDR1 SGHNT and CDR2 YYREEE (reference sequence). The CDR3 totals 15 residues. CDR3 in amino acids: CASSLAVPTTGELFF. CDR3 in DNA: TGTGCCAGCAGCTTGGCAGTACCGACCACCGGGGAGCTGTTTTTT.

This clone was seen a handful of times. The J gene is TRBJ2-3, the V gene TRBV6-1; maybe TRBD1 (6 bases). Trimming shortened V by 6 bases and J by 2 bases, and 9 bases separated the two germline ends. Germline CDR1 and CDR2: MNHNS and SASEGT. This CDR3 has 13 amino acids. In DNA form, the CDR3 reads TGTGCCAGCAGCGGACAGCACACAGATACGCAGTATTTT. Encoded protein: CASSGQHTDTQYF.

This clone was recorded a few times. This sequence joins TRBV4-3 and TRBJ1-2; possible D gene TRBD1, 5 bases. Germline V gene lookup returns CDR1 LGHNA and CDR2 YSLEER. V lost 1 base and J 8 bases, leaving 14 bases between the germline ends. The CDR3 contains 14 residues. This chain's CDR3 is CASSQVGRQGGYTF. The CDR3 DNA reads as TGCGCCAGCAGCCAAGTGGGCCGTCAGGGCGGCTACACCTTC.

This clone has only a few counts. V is TRBV28 and J is TRBJ2-7; a possible D gene is TRBD2 (5 bases). Between the trimmed V and J ends, which lost 5 bases and 2 bases, there was a span of 13 bases. Germline CDR1 MDHEN, CDR2 SYDVKM. The CDR3 has 14 residues. The CDR3 DNA is TGTGCCAGCAGTGCCCCGGGCGGGCCCTACGAGCAGTACGTC. Its translation: CASSAPGGPYEQYV.

The rearrangement links TRBV30 to TRBJ1-2; 9 nucleotides align to TRBD1. This CDR3 region has 13 residues. J was trimmed by 8 bases and V by 3 bases; bases with no gene match: 7. Germline assignment: CDR1 GTSNPN and CDR2 SVGIG (reference sequence). CDR3 protein: CAWSRTGADGYTF. The CDR3 DNA reads as TGTGCCTGGAGCCGGACAGGGGCGGACGGCTACACCTTC.

This clone was seen a handful of times. The V call is TRBV29-1, the J call TRBJ1-3; D perhaps matches TRBD1 (5 bases). Trimming cost V 4 bases and J 0 bases, with 13 bases left between them. There are 15 residues in the CDR3. CDR1 is SQVTM and CDR2 is ANQGSEA in the germline V gene. This CDR3 reads CSVGYGALSGNTIYF. The CDR3 DNA reads as TGCAGCGTTGGTTATGGGGCTCTCTCTGGAAACACCATATATTTT.

The chain couples TRBV19 to TRBJ1-1; 10 bases agree with TRBD1. Unmatched junction bases numbered 10, after V lost 9 bases and J lost 6 bases. The CDR3 covers 14 residues. Germline CDR1 and CDR2: LNHDA and SQIVND (reference sequence). The CDR3 region has the DNA TGTGCCAGCTTCCCGGGACAGGGGTTCCCTGAAGCTTTCTTT. Translated, it gives CASFPGQGFPEAFF.

Notes on this clone: The sample carries other DNA sequences with the same CDR3. This chain joins TRBV5-1 and TRBJ2-7; D gene ambiguous. Trimming cost V 4 bases and J 3 bases, with 5 bases left between them. Germline-derived CDR1 and CDR2 are SGHRS and YFSETQ. There are 11 residues in the CDR3. The CDR3 loop is CASSRDYEQYF. CDR3 DNA sequence: TGCGCCAGCAGCCGAGACTACGAGCAGTACTTC. Looking up the rest from reference TRBV5-1 and TRBJ2-7 gives the full variable domain: KAGVTQTPRYLIKTRGQQVTLSCSPISGHRSVSWYQQTPGQGLQFLFEYFSETQRNKGNFPGRFSGRQFSNSRSEMNVSTLELGDSALYLCASSRDYEQYFGPGTRLTVT.

This chain joins TRBV4-1 and TRBJ1-2, with D possibly matching TRBD1 (5 bases). Trimming left V 1 base short and J 5 bases short, with 8 bases between. This CDR3 region has 13 residues. Germline lookup yields CDR1 MGHRA and CDR2 YSYEKL. CDR3 bases: TGCGCCAGCAGCCAAGCGGGGGGATATGGCTACACCTTC. Translation gives CASSQAGGYGYTF.

V and J are TRBV27 and TRBJ2-3, with D possibly TRBD1 on 7 matching bases. The CDR3 covers 15 residues. Trimming took 6 bases from V and 1 from J, leaving 14 bases between them. Germline V gene sequence: CDR1 MNHEY, CDR2 SMNVEV (reference sequence). The CDR3 loop is CASSSGGSGTDTQYF. The CDR3 nucleotides read TGTGCCAGCAGCTCAGGGGGGTCGGGCACAGATACGCAGTATTTT.